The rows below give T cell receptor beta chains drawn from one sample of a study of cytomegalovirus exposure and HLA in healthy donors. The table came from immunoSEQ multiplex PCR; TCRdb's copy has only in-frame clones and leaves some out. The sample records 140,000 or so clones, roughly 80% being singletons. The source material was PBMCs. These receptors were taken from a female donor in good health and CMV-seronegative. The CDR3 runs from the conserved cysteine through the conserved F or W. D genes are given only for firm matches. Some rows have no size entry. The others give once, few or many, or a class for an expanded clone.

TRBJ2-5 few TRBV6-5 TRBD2 TGTGCCAGCAGGCCGACGGGGGGGGGCCAAGAGACCCAGTACTTC CASRPTGGGQETQYF
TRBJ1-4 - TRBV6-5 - TGTGCCAGCAGTTACTCCCCGGTCGGTGAAAAACTGTTTTTT CASSYSPVGEKLFF
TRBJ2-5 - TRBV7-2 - TGTGCCAGCAGCTATACCCCGCCCGGGACCCAGTACTTC CASSYTPPGTQYF
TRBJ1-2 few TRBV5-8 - TGTGCCAGCAGCTGGATTGGAGGCTCCTATGGCTACACCTTC CASSWIGGSYGYTF
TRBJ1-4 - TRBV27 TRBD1 TGTGCCAGCAGTTCGGGACAGGGGGTTGAAAAATTGTTTTTT CASSSGQGVEKLFF
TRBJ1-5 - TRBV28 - TGTGCCAGCAGTCCTTCCCCGGGACTGAGCAATCAGCCCCAGCATTTT CASSPSPGLSNQPQHF
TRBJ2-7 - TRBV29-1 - TGCAGCGTTGTGGAGTCCTACGAGCAGTACTTC CSVVESYEQYF
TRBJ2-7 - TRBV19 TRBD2 TGTGCCAGCCAACTAGCGGGAGGGCCCTACGAGCAGTACTTC CASQLAGGPYEQYF
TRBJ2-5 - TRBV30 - TGTGCCTGGAGCTCCGAGGAGACCCAGTACTTC CAWSSEETQYF
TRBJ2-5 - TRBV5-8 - TGTGCCAGCAGCTTGGGGTCAGGGAAAACGGAGACCCAGTACTTC CASSLGSGKTETQYF
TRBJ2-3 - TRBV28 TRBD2 TGTGCCAGCAGTTCCCAGAGACTAGCGGGAGTGGCAGATACGCAGTATTTT CASSSQRLAGVADTQYF
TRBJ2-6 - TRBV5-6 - TGTGCCAGCAGCTTGGGGAGGGCGTCTGGGGCCAACGTCCTGACTTTC CASSLGRASGANVLTF
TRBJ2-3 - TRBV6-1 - TGTGCCAGCAGGGCTAGCACAGATACGCAGTATTTT CASRASTDTQYF
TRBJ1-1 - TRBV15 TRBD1 TGTGCCACCTCCAAAGGGGGCTGGGACACTGAAGCTTTCTTT CATSKGGWDTEAFF
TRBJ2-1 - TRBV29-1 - TGCAGCGCCAAGGCAAGGAGCTCCTACAATGAGCAGTTCTTC CSAKARSSYNEQFF
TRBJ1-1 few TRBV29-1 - TGCAGCGTTGAAGGACAAAACACTGAAGCTTTCTTT CSVEGQNTEAFF
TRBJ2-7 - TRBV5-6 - TGTGCCAGCAGCCCGTTGGGGGCCCCCTACGAGCAGTACTTC CASSPLGAPYEQYF
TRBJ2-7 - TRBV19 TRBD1 TGTGCCAGTAGTATAGGAGGGGGCGGCGAGCAGTACTTC CASSIGGGGEQYF
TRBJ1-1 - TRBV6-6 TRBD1 TGTGCCAGCAGTTACTCGAACAGGGGGGCCACTGAAGCTTTCTTT CASSYSNRGATEAFF
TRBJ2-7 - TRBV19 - TGTGCCAGTAGGGAGGGTGTAAGTACCGGCGAGCAGTACTTC CASREGVSTGEQYF
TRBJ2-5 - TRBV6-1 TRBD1 TGTGCCAGCAGTGAAGCCGGGACAGGGATGGAGACCCAGTACTTC CASSEAGTGMETQYF
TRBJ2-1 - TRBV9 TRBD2 TGTGCCAGCAGCGTAGGACGGGAGGGCAACAATGAGCAGTTCTTC CASSVGREGNNEQFF
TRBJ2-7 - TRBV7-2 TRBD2 TGTGCCAGCAGCCCTAGCGGACCCTACGAGCAGTACTTC CASSPSGPYEQYF
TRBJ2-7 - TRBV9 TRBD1 TGTGCCAGCAGCGTAGCCTTGGGACAGGGCTACGAGCAGTACTTC CASSVALGQGYEQYF
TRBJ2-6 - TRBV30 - TGTGCCTGGAGCGGTCTTAGCTCTGGGGCCAACGTCCTGACTTTC CAWSGLSSGANVLTF
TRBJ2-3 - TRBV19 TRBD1 TGTGCCAGTAGTACTCCGGGACAGACAGATACGCAGTATTTT CASSTPGQTDTQYF
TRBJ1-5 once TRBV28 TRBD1 TGTGCCAGCAAAGGGACAGGGTCCAATCAGCCCCAGCATTTT CASKGTGSNQPQHF
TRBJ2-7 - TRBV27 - TGTGCCAGCAGTTTAGGGCGCCTACTCGAGCAGTACTTC CASSLGRLLEQYF
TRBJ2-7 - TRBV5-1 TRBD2 TGCGCCAGCAGCATAACTAGCGGGAGTTCCTACGAGCAGTACTTC CASSITSGSSYEQYF
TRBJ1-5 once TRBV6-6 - TGTGCCAGCCAGGATCCGGGGGGCAATCAGCCCCAGCATTTT CASQDPGGNQPQHF
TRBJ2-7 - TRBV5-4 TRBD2 TGTGCCAGCAGCTTGGACGGGGGGTACGAGCAGTACTTC CASSLDGGYEQYF
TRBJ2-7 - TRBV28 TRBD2 TGTGCCAGCAGTGTCTTAGCGGGGGGGGCTTACGAGCAGTACTTC CASSVLAGGAYEQYF
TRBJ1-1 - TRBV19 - TGTGCCAGTAGGCTTTTTCGGGGGGACACTGAAGCTTTCTTT CASRLFRGDTEAFF
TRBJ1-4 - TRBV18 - TGTGCCAGCTCATCCTATTCATTTGAACGAAATGAAAAACTGTTTTTT CASSSYSFERNEKLFF
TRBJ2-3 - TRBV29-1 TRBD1 TGCAGCGTTGAATATCGACAGGGAGCAGATACGCAGTATTTT CSVEYRQGADTQYF
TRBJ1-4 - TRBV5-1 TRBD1 TGCGCCAGCAGCTCCTCGGGACAGAGTAATGAAAAACTGTTTTTT CASSSSGQSNEKLFF
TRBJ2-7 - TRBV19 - TGTGCCAGTAGTGCCGACAGCTACTACGAGCAGTACTTC CASSADSYYEQYF
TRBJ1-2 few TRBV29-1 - TGCAGCGTTGAAGATTCGCGACGCAGGTCCTTC CSVEDSRRRSF
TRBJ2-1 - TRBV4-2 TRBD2 TGTGCCAGCAGCCAAGTATTGGCGGGAGGGCCGAACAATGAGCAGTTCTTC CASSQVLAGGPNNEQFF
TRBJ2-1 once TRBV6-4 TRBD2 TGTGCCAGCAGTGACTCCGGGACTAGCGGGAGTCAGGGTGAGCAGTTCTTC CASSDSGTSGSQGEQFF
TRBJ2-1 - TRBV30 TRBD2 TGTGCCTGGAGTGTACCGATAGCGGGAGGGCCCTTCTACAATGAGCAGTTCTTC CAWSVPIAGGPFYNEQFF
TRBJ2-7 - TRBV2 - TGTGCCAGCAGAAGGGACATCTCCTACGAGCAGTACTTC CASRRDISYEQYF
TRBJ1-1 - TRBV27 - TGTGCCAGCAGCCCGGGTCTTAATGCTGAAGCTTTCTTT CASSPGLNAEAFF
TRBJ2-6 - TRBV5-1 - TGCGCCAGCAGCTTGGAGAGGTCCTCTGGGGCCAACGTCCTGACTTTC CASSLERSSGANVLTF
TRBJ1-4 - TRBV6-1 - TGTGCCAGCAGTGAAGGAGGGTTTAATGAAAAACTGTTTTTT CASSEGGFNEKLFF
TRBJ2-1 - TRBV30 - TGTGCCTGGGGGAGCTCCTACAATGAGCAGTTCTTC CAWGSSYNEQFF
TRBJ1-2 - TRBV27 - TGTGCCAGCACCCCGGGATTGGGGGGGCGCTTGACCTATGGCTACACCTTC CASTPGLGGRLTYGYTF
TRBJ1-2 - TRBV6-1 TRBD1 TGTGCCAGCAGTGAGTGGAGGACAGGGGGTAACTATGGCTACACCTTC CASSEWRTGGNYGYTF
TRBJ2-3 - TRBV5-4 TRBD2 TGTGCCAGCACCCCGGGCGGGGGGGTTGCAGATACGCAGTATTTT CASTPGGGVADTQYF
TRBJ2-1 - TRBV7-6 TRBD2 TGTGCCAGCAGCTTAGATAGCGGGAGGGCCAATGAGCAGTTCTTC CASSLDSGRANEQFF
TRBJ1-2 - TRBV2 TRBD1 TGTGCCATCGCAGCAGGGGACAGGGTTGGCTACACCTTC CAIAAGDRVGYTF
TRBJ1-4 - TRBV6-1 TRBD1 TGTGCCAGCAGTGACTGGACAGGAGCAACTAATGAAAAACTGTTTTTT CASSDWTGATNEKLFF
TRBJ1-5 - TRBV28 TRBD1 TGTGCCAGCAGTGAGGGACAGGGGGCTGGTCAGCCCCAGCATTTT CASSEGQGAGQPQHF
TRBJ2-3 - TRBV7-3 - TGTGCCAGCAGCCCCCAAGCGGAAGGCCCCACAGATACGCAGTATTTT CASSPQAEGPTDTQYF
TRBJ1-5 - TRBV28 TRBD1 TGTGCCAGCAGTTCAACAGGGGGGGCCTCGGGCAATCAGCCCCAGCATTTT CASSSTGGASGNQPQHF
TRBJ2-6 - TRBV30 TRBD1 TGTGCCTGGAGTGTCAGGGGGACCGGGGCCAACGTCCTGACTTTC CAWSVRGTGANVLTF
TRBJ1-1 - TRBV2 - TGTGCCAGCAGTGAGGGGGGCACTGAAGCTTTCTTT CASSEGGTEAFF
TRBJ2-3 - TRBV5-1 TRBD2 TGCGCCAGCAGCTGGGGCGAGCGGGAGAGCACAGATACGCAGTATTTT CASSWGERESTDTQYF
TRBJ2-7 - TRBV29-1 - TGCAGCGTTGAAAGCACTAGCAACTCCTACGAGCAGTACTTC CSVESTSNSYEQYF
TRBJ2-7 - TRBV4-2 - TGTGCCAGCAGCCAGGCTAAGACGGTGTCAACCCGGGACGAGCAGTACTTC CASSQAKTVSTRDEQYF